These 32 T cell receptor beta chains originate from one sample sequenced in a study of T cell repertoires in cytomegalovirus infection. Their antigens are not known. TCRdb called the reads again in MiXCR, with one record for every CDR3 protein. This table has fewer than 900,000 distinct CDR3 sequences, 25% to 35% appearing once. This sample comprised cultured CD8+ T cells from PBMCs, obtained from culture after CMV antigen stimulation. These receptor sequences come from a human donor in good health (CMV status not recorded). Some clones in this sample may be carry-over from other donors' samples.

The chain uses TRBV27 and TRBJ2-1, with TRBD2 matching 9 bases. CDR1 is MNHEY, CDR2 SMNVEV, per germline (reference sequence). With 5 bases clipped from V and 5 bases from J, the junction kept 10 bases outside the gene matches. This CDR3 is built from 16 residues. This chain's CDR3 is CASSMLAGVVNNEQFF. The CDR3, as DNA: TGTGCCAGCAGTATGTTAGCGGGGGTAGTGAACAATGAGCAGTTCTTC.

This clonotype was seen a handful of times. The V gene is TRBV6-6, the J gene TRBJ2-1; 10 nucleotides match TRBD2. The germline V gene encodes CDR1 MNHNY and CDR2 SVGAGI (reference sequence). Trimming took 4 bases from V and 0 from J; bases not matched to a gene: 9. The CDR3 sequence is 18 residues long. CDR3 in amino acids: CASSSLLAGSSSYNEQFF. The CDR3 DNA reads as TGTGCCAGCAGTTCATTACTAGCGGGGTCAAGCTCCTACAATGAGCAGTTCTTC.

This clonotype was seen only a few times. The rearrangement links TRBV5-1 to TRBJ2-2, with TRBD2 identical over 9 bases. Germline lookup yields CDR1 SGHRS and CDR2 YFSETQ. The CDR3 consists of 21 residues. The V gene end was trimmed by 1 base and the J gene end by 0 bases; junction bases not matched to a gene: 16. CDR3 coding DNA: TGCGCCAGCAGCTTGACTGTAGCGGGGGTGAAGCTAACCCCGAACACCGGGGAGCTGTTTTTT. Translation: CASSLTVAGVKLTPNTGELFF.

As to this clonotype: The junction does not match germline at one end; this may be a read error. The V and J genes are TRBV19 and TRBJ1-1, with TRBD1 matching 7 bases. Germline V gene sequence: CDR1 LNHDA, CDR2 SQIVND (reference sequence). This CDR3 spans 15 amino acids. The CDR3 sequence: CVSSIDRQGFTEAFF. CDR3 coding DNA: TGTGTCAGTAGTATCGACAGACAGGGATTCACTGAAGCTTTCTTT.

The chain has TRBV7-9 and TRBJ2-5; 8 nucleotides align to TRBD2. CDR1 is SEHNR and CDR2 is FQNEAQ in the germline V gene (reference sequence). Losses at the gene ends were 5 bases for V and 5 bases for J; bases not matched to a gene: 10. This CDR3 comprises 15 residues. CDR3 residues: CASSPGGLWGETQYF. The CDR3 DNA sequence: TGTGCCAGCAGCCCGGGGGGGCTTTGGGGGGAGACCCAGTACTTC.

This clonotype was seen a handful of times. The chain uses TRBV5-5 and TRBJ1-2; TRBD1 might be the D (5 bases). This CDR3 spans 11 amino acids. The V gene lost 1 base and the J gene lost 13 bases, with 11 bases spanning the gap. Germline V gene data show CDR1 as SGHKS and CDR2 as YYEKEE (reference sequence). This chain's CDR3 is CASSLKGSGTF. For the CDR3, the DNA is TGTGCCAGCAGCTTGAAGGGGAGCGGCACCTTC.

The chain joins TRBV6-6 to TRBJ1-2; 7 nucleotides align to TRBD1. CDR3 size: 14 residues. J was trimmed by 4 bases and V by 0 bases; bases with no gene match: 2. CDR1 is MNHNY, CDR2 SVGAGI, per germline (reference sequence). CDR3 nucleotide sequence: TGTGCCAGCAGTTACTCGGGACAGAGCTATGGCTACACCTTC. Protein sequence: CASSYSGQSYGYTF.

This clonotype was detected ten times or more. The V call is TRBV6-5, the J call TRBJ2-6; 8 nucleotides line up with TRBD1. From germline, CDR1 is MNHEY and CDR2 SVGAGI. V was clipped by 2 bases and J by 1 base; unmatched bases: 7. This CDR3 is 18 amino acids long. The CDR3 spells CASSYVPGGISGANVLTF. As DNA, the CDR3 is TGTGCCAGCAGTTACGTTCCAGGGGGCATATCTGGGGCCAACGTCCTGACTTTC.

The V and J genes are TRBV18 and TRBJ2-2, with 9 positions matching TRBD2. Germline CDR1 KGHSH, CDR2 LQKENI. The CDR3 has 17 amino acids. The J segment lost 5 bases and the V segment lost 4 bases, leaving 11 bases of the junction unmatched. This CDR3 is CASSRSGLAGITGELFF. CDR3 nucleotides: TGTGCCAGCTCACGTTCCGGTCTAGCGGGGATAACCGGGGAGCTGTTTTTT.

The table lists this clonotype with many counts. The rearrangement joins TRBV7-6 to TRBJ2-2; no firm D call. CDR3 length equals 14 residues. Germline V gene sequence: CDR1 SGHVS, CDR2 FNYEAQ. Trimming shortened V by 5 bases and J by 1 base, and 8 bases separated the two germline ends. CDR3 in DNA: TGTGCCAGCAGCCCGTACTTGAACACCGGGGAGCTGTTTTTT. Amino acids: CASSPYLNTGELFF.

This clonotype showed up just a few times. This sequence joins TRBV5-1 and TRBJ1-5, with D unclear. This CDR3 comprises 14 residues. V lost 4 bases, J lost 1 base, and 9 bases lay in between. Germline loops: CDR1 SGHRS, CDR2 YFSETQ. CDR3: CASSPDTSNQPQHF. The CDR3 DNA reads TGCGCCAGCAGCCCCGACACAAGCAATCAGCCCCAGCATTTT.

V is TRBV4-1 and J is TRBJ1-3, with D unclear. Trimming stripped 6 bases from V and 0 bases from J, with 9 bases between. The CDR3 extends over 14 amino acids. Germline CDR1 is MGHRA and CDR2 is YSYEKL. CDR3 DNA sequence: TGCGCCAGCAGTAAGGGTTACTCTGGAAACACCATATATTTT. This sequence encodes CASSKGYSGNTIYF.

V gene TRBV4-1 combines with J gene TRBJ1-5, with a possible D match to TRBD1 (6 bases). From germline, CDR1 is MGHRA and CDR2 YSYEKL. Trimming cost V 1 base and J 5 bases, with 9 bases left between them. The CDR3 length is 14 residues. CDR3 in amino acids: CASSQVSGDQPQHF. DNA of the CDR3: TGCGCCAGCAGCCAAGTGTCAGGGGATCAGCCCCAGCATTTT.

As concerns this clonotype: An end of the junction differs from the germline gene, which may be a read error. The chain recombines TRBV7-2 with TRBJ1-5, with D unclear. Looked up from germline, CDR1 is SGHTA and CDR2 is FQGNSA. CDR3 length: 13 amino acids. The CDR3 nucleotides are TGTGCCGGCAGCTTTAAAAGCAATCAGCCCCAGCATTTT. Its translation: CAGSFKSNQPQHF.

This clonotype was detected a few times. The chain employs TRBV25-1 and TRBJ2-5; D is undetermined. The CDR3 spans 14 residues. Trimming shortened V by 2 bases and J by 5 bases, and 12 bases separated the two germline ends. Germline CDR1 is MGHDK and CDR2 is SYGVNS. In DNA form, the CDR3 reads TGTGCCAGCAGTGAACCTAAGGCCCACGAGACCCAGTACTTC. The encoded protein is CASSEPKAHETQYF.

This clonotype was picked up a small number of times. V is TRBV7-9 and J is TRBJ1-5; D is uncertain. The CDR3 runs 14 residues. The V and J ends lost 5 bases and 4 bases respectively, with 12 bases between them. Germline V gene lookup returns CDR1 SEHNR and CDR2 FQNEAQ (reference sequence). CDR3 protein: CASSLPGLNQPQHF. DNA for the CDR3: TGTGCCAGCAGCCTCCCCGGGCTTAATCAGCCCCAGCATTTT.

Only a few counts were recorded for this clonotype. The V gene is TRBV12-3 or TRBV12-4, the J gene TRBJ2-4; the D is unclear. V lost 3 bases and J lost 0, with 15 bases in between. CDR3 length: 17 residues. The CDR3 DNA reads TGTGCCAGCAGTTTCGAGGCAGACCCGATAGCCAAAAACATTCAGTACTTC. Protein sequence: CASSFEADPIAKNIQYF.

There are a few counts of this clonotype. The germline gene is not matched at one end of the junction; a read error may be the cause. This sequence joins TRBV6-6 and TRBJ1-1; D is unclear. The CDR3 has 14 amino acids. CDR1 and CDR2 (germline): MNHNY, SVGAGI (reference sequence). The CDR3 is CASSYSMVKTEAFF. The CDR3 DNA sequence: TGTGCCAGCAGTTACTCGATGGTGAAAACTGAAGCTTTCTTT.

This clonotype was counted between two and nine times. CDR3 nucleotides: TGTGCCAGCAGCGTAGTTAGCGTAAACACCGGGGAGCTGTTTTTT. It encodes CASSVVSVNTGELFF. J is TRBJ2-2 and V is TRBV9; D perhaps matches TRBD2 (5 bases). The ends were cut back, 0 bases at V and 2 bases at J, with 8 bases in the middle. The germline V gene has CDR1 SGDLS and CDR2 YYNGEE. CDR3 length: 15 amino acids.

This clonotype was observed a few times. This CDR3 reads CASSLEPRWGQKNEQFF. As DNA, the CDR3 is TGTGCCAGCAGCTTAGAACCCCGGTGGGGACAGAAGAATGAGCAGTTCTTC. The chain couples TRBV7-9 to TRBJ2-1, with TRBD1 matching over 7 bases. Trimming took 1 base from V and 7 from J; bases not matched to a gene: 13. Germline CDR1 is SEHNR and CDR2 is FQNEAQ (reference sequence). The CDR3 runs 17 residues.

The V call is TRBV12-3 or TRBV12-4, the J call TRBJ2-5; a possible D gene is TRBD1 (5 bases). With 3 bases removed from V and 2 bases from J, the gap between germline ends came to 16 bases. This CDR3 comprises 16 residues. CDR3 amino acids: CASSFTRSRAQETQYF. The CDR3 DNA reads TGTGCCAGCAGTTTTACCCGTAGCAGGGCTCAAGAGACCCAGTACTTC.

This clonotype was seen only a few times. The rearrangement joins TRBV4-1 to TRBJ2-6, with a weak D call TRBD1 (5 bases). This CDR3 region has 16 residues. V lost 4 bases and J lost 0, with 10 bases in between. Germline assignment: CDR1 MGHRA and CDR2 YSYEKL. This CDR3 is CASSLRGSSGANVLTF. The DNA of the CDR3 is TGCGCCAGCAGCCTAAGGGGTAGCTCTGGGGCCAACGTCCTGACTTTC.

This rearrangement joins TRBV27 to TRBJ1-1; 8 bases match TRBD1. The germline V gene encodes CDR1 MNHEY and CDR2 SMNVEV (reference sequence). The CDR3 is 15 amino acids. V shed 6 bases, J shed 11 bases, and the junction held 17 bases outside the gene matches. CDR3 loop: CASSASGGLLEGAFF. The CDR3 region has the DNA TGTGCCAGCAGCGCCTCAGGGGGCCTACTTGAGGGGGCTTTCTTT.

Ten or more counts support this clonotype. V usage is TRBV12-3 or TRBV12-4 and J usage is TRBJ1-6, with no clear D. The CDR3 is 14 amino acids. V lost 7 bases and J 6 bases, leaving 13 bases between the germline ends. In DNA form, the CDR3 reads TGTGCCAGCACCCCCGGGCCCGTTAATTCACCCCTCCACTTT. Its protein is CASTPGPVNSPLHF.

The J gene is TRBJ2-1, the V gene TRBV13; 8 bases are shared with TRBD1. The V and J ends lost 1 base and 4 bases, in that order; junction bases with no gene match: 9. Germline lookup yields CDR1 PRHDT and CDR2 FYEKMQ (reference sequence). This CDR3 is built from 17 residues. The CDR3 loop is CASSLVKDRVLYNEQFF. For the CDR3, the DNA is TGTGCCAGCAGCTTAGTTAAGGACAGGGTTTTATACAATGAGCAGTTCTTC.

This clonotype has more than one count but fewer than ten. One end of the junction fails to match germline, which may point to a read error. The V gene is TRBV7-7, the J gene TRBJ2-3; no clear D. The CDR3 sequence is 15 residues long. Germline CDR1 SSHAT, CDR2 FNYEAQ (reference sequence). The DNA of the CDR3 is TGTGCTAGCAGCTTCCGCGGTAGGGTCGGAGATACGCAGTATTTT. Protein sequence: CASSFRGRVGDTQYF.

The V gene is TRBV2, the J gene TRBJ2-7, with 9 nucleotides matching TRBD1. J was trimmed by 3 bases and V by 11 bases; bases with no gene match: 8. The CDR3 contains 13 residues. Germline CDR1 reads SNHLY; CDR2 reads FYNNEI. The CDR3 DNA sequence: TGTGCCGGATTCCGGGACAGGGTCTACGAGCAGTACTTC. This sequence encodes CAGFRDRVYEQYF. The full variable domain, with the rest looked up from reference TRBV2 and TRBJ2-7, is EPEVTQTPSHQVTQMGQEVILRCVPISNHLYFYWYRQILGQKVEFLVSFYNNEISEKSEIFDDQFSVERPDGSNFTLKIRSTKLEDSAMYFCAGFRDRVYEQYFGPGTRLTVT.

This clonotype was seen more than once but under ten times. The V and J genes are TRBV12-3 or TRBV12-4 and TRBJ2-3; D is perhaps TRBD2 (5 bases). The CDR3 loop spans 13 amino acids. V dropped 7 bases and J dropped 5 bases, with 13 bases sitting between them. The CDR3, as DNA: TGTGCCAGCACGAACGAGAGGGAAGATACGCAGTATTTT. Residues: CASTNEREDTQYF.

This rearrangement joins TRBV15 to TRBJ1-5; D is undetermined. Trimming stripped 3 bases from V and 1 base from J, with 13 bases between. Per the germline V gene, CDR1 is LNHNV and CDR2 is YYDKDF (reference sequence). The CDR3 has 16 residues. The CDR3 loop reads CATSSNFWGSNQPQHF. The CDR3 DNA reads TGTGCCACCAGCAGTAATTTCTGGGGAAGCAATCAGCCCCAGCATTTT.

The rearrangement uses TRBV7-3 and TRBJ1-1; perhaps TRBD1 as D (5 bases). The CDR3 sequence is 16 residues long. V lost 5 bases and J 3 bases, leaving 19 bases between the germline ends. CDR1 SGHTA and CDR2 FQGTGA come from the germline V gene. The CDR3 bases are TGTGCCAGCAGCCCCCAAGGCCAAGGGGTAGACACTGAAGCTTTCTTT. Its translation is CASSPQGQGVDTEAFF. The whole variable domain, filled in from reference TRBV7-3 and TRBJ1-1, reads GAGVSQTPSNKVTEKGKYVELRCDPISGHTALYWYRQSLGQGPEFLIYFQGTGAADDSGLPNDRFFAVRPEGSVSTLKIQRTERGDSAVYLCASSPQGQGVDTEAFFGQGTRLTVV.

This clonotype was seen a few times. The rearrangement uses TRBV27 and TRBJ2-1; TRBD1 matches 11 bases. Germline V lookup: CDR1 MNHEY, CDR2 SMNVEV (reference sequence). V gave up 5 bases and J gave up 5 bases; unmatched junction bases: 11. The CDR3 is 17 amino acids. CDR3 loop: CASSPRPGTGGNNEQFF. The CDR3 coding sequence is TGTGCCAGCAGTCCCCGCCCGGGGACAGGGGGTAACAATGAGCAGTTCTTC.

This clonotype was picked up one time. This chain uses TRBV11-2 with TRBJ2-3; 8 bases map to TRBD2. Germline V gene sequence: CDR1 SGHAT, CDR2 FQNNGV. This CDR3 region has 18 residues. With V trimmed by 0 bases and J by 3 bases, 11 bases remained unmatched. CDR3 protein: CASSLDLWSSGSTDTQYF. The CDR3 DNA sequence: TGTGCCAGCAGCTTAGATCTGTGGTCTAGCGGGTCGACAGATACGCAGTATTTT.